Below, 8 T cell receptor beta chains from the same sample are listed, as sequenced in a study of blood T cell repertoires in COVID-19. TCRdb's table, derived via immunoSEQ multiplex PCR, lists solely in-frame clones and lacks some. There are about 70,000 clones in the sample; approximately 83% occur only once, and around 3% lies in the top ten. Sequenced input: peripheral blood. These receptors were obtained from a man older than 75 with acute or convalescent COVID-19.

The V call is TRBV19, the J call TRBJ1-1, with TRBD1 identical over 10 bases. The germline V gene encodes CDR1 LNHDA and CDR2 SQIVND (reference sequence). The CDR3 runs 19 residues. The V gene end was trimmed by 7 bases and the J gene end by 4 bases; junction bases not matched to a gene: 21. CDR3 sequence reads: CASTKTGGSHFFMGTEAFF. CDR3 bases: TGTGCCAGTACGAAGACAGGGGGCTCCCACTTTTTTATGGGCACTGAAGCTTTCTTT.

The chain combines TRBV11-3 with TRBJ2-3, with 14 bases matching TRBD2. This CDR3 has 18 residues. CDR1 and CDR2 from the germline V gene are SGHNT and YENEEA. The V segment lost 3 bases and the J segment 0 bases; nucleotides outside the gene matches: 5. The CDR3 loop is CASSFGLAGGGSTDTQYF. The CDR3 bases are TGTGCCAGCAGCTTCGGACTAGCGGGGGGAGGGAGCACAGATACGCAGTATTTT.

The chain employs TRBV5-4 and TRBJ2-3; 13 bases map to TRBD2. The germline V gene encodes CDR1 SGHNT and CDR2 YYREEE (reference sequence). The V gene end was trimmed by 0 bases and the J gene end by 3 bases; junction bases not matched to a gene: 7. This CDR3 region has 18 residues. CDR3: CASSLGLAGGGRTDTQYF. CDR3 nucleotides: TGTGCCAGCAGCTTGGGACTAGCGGGAGGAGGTAGGACAGATACGCAGTATTTT.

This chain connects TRBV5-5 to TRBJ1-1; D is ambiguous. Trimming shortened V by 0 bases and J by 4 bases, and 7 bases separated the two germline ends. The CDR3 runs 13 residues. Germline CDR1 reads SGHKS; CDR2 reads YYEKEE (reference sequence). Here the CDR3 DNA reads TGTGCCAGCAGCTTGGGCGAGAGCACTGAAGCTTTCTTT. Protein sequence: CASSLGESTEAFF.

The chain uses TRBV11-2 and TRBJ2-3; D not resolved. CDR3 length equals 16 residues. Germline V gives CDR1 SGHAT, CDR2 FQNNGV. Trimming took 1 base from V and 1 from J, leaving 12 bases between them. As DNA, the CDR3 is TGTGCCAGCAGCTTAGTCCTGGGCAGTCGCACAGATACGCAGTATTTT. This codes for CASSLVLGSRTDTQYF.

V is TRBV5-1 and J is TRBJ2-3; TRBD1 matches at 7 bases. The CDR3 spans 14 residues. Germline CDR1 and CDR2: SGHRS and YFSETQ. Trimming cost V 0 bases and J 6 bases; bases outside gene matches: 4. Written as DNA, the CDR3 is TGCGCCAGCAGCTTGGAAAGGGGGCTTGATACGCAGTATTTT. Encoded protein: CASSLERGLDTQYF.

The rearrangement links TRBV30 to TRBJ1-2; tentative D call: TRBD1 (5 bases). Trimming stripped 5 bases from V and 3 bases from J, with 16 bases between. The CDR3 length is 14 residues. The germline V gene encodes CDR1 GTSNPN and CDR2 SVGIG (reference sequence). This CDR3 is CAWSNSEGYYGYTF. The CDR3 bases are TGTGCCTGGTCGAACTCGGAGGGGTACTATGGCTACACCTTC.

The chain links TRBV6-5 to TRBJ1-1; TRBD1 is a possible D gene (5 bases). The germline V gene encodes CDR1 MNHEY and CDR2 SVGAGI. The CDR3 is made up of 14 amino acids. V gave up 2 bases and J gave up 5 bases, with 12 bases separating them. CDR3 in DNA: TGTGCCAGCAGTTACAGGGGTTCTGGGACTGAAGCTTTCTTT. Its protein is CASSYRGSGTEAFF.